One and the same sample provided the 6 T cell receptor beta chains below, sequenced in a study of T cells after yellow fever vaccination. Using its own MiXCR run on the 5' RACE reads, TCRdb lists one record per CDR3 protein. Of under 700,000 distinct CDR3 sequences listed, about 15% are singletons. Material: PBMCs, obtained about 5 days after the first yellow fever vaccination. Receptors originate from a man aged 18 to 30 who received the YFV17D yellow fever vaccine.

The sample holds a few counts of this clonotype. The rearrangement links TRBV27 to TRBJ1-6; tentative D call: TRBD1 (6 bases). The V end was cut by 8 bases, the J end by 9 bases, with 11 bases between. The germline V gene has CDR1 MNHEY and CDR2 SMNVEV (reference sequence). This CDR3 region has 12 residues. This chain's CDR3 is CASGQTGSPLHF. CDR3 nucleotide sequence: TGTGCCAGCGGGCAGACAGGTTCACCCCTCCACTTT.

This clonotype has only a few counts. The chain links TRBV20-1 to TRBJ2-3; D gene ambiguous. Looked up from germline, CDR1 is DFQATT and CDR2 is SNEGSKA (reference sequence). Trimming pared 6 bases from V and 0 bases from J, leaving 19 bases between. This CDR3 contains 16 residues. CDR3 loop: CSAATESRSSTDTQYF. The CDR3 nucleotides read TGCAGTGCCGCCACCGAGAGTCGCTCTAGCACAGATACGCAGTATTTT.

This clonotype was seen a few times. The chain joins TRBV11-1 to TRBJ2-3; 9 nucleotides agree with TRBD2. Germline trimming cut 6 bases from V and 6 bases from J; bases unmatched to any gene: 19. The CDR3 is 18 residues long. Germline CDR1 SGHAT, CDR2 FQDESV (reference sequence). This CDR3 is CASRPRTSSGVRSDTQYF. As DNA, the CDR3 is TGTGCCAGCAGGCCTCGAACCTCTAGCGGGGTTCGTTCGGATACGCAGTATTTT. Full variable domain (missing parts from reference TRBV11-1 and TRBJ2-3): EAEVAQSPRYKITEKSQAVAFWCDPISGHATLYWYRQILGQGPELLVQFQDESVVDDSQLPKDRFSAERLKGVDSTLKIQPAELGDSAMYLCASRPRTSSGVRSDTQYFGPGTRLTVL.

This clonotype turned up a few times. The chain recombines TRBV4-1 with TRBJ1-4, with 8 positions matching TRBD1. Trimming cost V 6 bases and J 6 bases; bases outside gene matches: 9. The CDR3 sequence is 15 residues long. Germline V gene sequence: CDR1 MGHRA, CDR2 YSYEKL. In DNA, the CDR3 is TGCGCCAGCAGTACATCCGGGACAGGATATGAAAAACTGTTTTTT. Translating gives CASSTSGTGYEKLFF.

This clonotype was seen only a few times. The chain carries TRBV19 and TRBJ1-2; D is perhaps TRBD1 (5 bases). With 6 bases removed from V and 4 bases from J, the gap between germline ends came to 12 bases. The germline V gene has CDR1 LNHDA and CDR2 SQIVND (reference sequence). CDR3 size: 13 residues. The CDR3 reads CASRSHGAYGYTF. The CDR3, as DNA: TGTGCCAGTAGGAGCCACGGGGCCTATGGCTACACCTTC.

As regards this clonotype: At one of its ends the junction is not consistent with the germline gene, which may arise from a read error. The chain employs TRBV2 and TRBJ2-5; TRBD2 matches at 9 bases. The CDR3 runs 12 residues. Germline V gene data show CDR1 as SNHLY and CDR2 as FYNNEI. The DNA of the CDR3 is TGTGCCAGCAAGGTAGCGGGGGCCACCTCGCACTTC. This translates into CASKVAGATSHF.